The rows below give T cell receptor beta chains drawn from one sample of a study of cytomegalovirus exposure and HLA in healthy donors. Libraries were prepared by immunoSEQ multiplex PCR; TCRdb keeps only in-frame clonotypes and omits some of them. The sample holds about 360,000 clones, 70% to 90% seen once. Sequencing was carried out using PBMCs. The receptors derive from a woman younger than 35 in good health and CMV-seronegative. The CDR3 runs from the conserved cysteine through the conserved F or W.

j_call	v_call	cdr3_aa
TRBJ2-2	TRBV6-5	CASSYGLSNTGELFF
TRBJ2-1	TRBV30	CACGTGGQWEQFF
TRBJ1-3	TRBV2	CASSGQGMYPGNTIYF
TRBJ1-1	TRBV27	CASSAGVGTEAFF
TRBJ2-3	TRBV5-1	CASSFSGGPSDTQYF
TRBJ2-3	TRBV19	CASKSARASTDTQYF
TRBJ2-1	TRBV15	CATSRGLAGGGNEQFF
TRBJ2-3	TRBV9	CASSPRSGGASDTQYF
TRBJ1-2	TRBV6-6	CASSYGGIYGYTF
TRBJ2-1	TRBV5-1	CASSSGQIYNEQFF
TRBJ1-1	TRBV15	CATSRASGNTEAFF
TRBJ2-3	TRBV7-8	CASSPKGGTQYF
TRBJ2-2	TRBV27	CASSFPAAGTPNTGELFF
TRBJ2-3	TRBV4-1	CASSQLGGLTDTQYF
TRBJ2-1	TRBV4-1	CASSQDQRRVQLYNEQFF
TRBJ1-2	TRBV27	CASSSTKSPGQGYGYTF
TRBJ1-6	TRBV7-6	CASSLVGYGSSPLHF
TRBJ2-7	TRBV13	CASSSVAGSEQYF
TRBJ2-3	TRBV6-5	CASSLGSGDTQYF
TRBJ2-1	TRBV5-1	CASSDTGGFNEQFF
TRBJ2-2	TRBV2	CAQRGVGTGGANTGELFF
TRBJ2-7	TRBV2	CARQSVQHEQYF
TRBJ1-2	TRBV2	CASSSGTTSGSTF
TRBJ1-1	TRBV11-2	CASSWYSRDRGLDTEAFF
TRBJ1-5	TRBV15	CATSKLRDRERRRPQHF
TRBJ2-5	TRBV30	CAWSVWRGETQYF
TRBJ1-5	TRBV4-1	CASSPRQGYQPQHF
TRBJ2-1	TRBV6-1	CASSDLPGQGHNEQFF
TRBJ1-4	TRBV5-8	CASSGGTGSNEKLFF